These 20 T cell receptor beta chains share one sample of origin, sequenced in a study of siplizumab effects on memory and regulatory T cells. The method was immunoSEQ multiplex PCR; TCRdb's version includes in-frame clones alone and lacks a portion of them. The table has 75,000 to 100,000 clones, approximately 95% seen once. The sample consisted of non-Treg CD4+ T cells sorted from blood. Every receptor here comes from a human donor in good health.

A few counts support this clone. The chain recombines TRBV6-1 with TRBJ2-7, with D unclear. This CDR3 has 10 amino acids. Deletions cut 7 bases from V and 3 bases from J, with 4 bases between. CDR1 MNHNS and CDR2 SASEGT come from the germline V gene. The CDR3 protein is CASNSYEQYF. The CDR3 DNA follows: TGTGCCAGCAACAGCTACGAGCAGTACTTC.

The rearrangement joins TRBV2 to TRBJ2-3, with D uncertain. The CDR3 contains 13 residues. Germline assignment: CDR1 SNHLY and CDR2 FYNNEI. The V gene lost 9 bases and the J gene lost 0 bases, with 10 bases spanning the gap. CDR3 loop: CASSDFSTDTQYF. CDR3 DNA: TGTGCCAGTTCCGACTTCAGCACAGATACGCAGTATTTT.

This clone has just one count. This chain links TRBV6-1 with TRBJ1-4, with D hard to call. The CDR3 has 13 residues. CDR1 is MNHNS and CDR2 is SASEGT in the germline V gene. V was shortened by 6 bases and J by 5 bases, with 10 bases between the two germline ends. The CDR3 loop reads CASSRPGNEKLFF. The CDR3 DNA reads TGTGCCAGCAGCCGTCCCGGGAATGAAAAACTGTTTTTT.

V usage is TRBV19 and J usage is TRBJ2-3, with a weak D call TRBD2 (6 bases). With 6 bases removed from V and 2 bases from J, the gap between germline ends came to 18 bases. Germline V gene data show CDR1 as LNHDA and CDR2 as SQIVND (reference sequence). The CDR3 loop spans 16 amino acids. CDR3 residues: CASSRQGGTFTDTQYF. The CDR3 region has the DNA TGTGCCAGTAGCCGACAAGGCGGGACCTTCACAGATACGCAGTATTTT.

The chain employs TRBV5-4 and TRBJ2-5, with 11 bases that match TRBD2. Germline CDR1 and CDR2: SGHNT and YYREEE (reference sequence). This CDR3 contains 16 residues. V shed 0 bases and J 1 base; nucleotides not matched to a gene: 2. CDR3 region: CASSLEGLAAQETQYF. CDR3 nucleotides: TGTGCCAGCAGCTTGGAGGGACTAGCGGCCCAAGAGACCCAGTACTTC.

J is TRBJ2-5 and V is TRBV5-4; D possibly uses TRBD1 or TRBD2 (6 bases each). CDR1 and CDR2 from the germline V gene are SGHNT and YYREEE (reference sequence). Trimming stripped 0 bases from V and 5 bases from J, with 20 bases between. CDR3 size: 17 residues. CDR3 in amino acids: CASSLERGAAFRETQYF. The CDR3, as DNA: TGTGCCAGCAGCTTGGAGAGGGGGGCGGCTTTTCGGGAGACCCAGTACTTC.

The V call is TRBV7-2, the J call TRBJ1-5, with 9 nucleotides matching TRBD1. CDR1 is SGHTA and CDR2 is FQGNSA in the germline V gene. The CDR3 consists of 14 residues. The J segment lost 7 bases and the V segment lost 5 bases, leaving 6 bases of the junction unmatched. The DNA for the CDR3 is TGTGCCAGCAGCGATACAGGGGGCGGACAGCCCCAGCATTTT. As protein: CASSDTGGGQPQHF.

J is TRBJ1-3 and V is TRBV18; 10 bases map to TRBD1. Germline assignment: CDR1 KGHSH and CDR2 LQKENI. V was clipped by 2 bases and J by 7 bases; unmatched bases: 5. The CDR3 loop spans 15 amino acids. The CDR3 here is CASSPAGTGANTIYF. As DNA, the CDR3 is TGTGCCAGCTCACCAGCCGGGACAGGGGCGAACACCATATATTTT.

This chain uses TRBV10-3 with TRBJ2-7, with 7 bases lining up with TRBD1. Germline CDR1 is ENHRY and CDR2 is SYGVKD. V trimming: 11 bases; J trimming: 2 bases; junction bases outside the gene matches: 6. The CDR3 is 12 residues long. CDR3 nucleotides: TGTGCCGCCGCAGGGGGTCCCTACGAGCAGTACTTC. Translation: CAAAGGPYEQYF.

The chain combines TRBV10-2 with TRBJ2-2; weak D call: TRBD1 (6 bases). V lost 5 bases, J lost 4 bases, and 14 bases lay in between. Per the germline V gene, CDR1 is WSHSY and CDR2 is SAAADI. The CDR3 covers 15 residues. CDR3: CASSLFRGSTGELFF. CDR3 nucleotide sequence: TGCGCCAGCAGTCTCTTCAGGGGATCCACCGGGGAGCTGTTTTTT.

The chain couples TRBV2 to TRBJ2-2; D uncertain. Germline lookup yields CDR1 SNHLY and CDR2 FYNNEI. The CDR3 extends over 15 amino acids. The V gene lost 2 bases and the J gene lost 0 bases, with 7 bases spanning the gap. CDR3 DNA sequence: TGTGCCAGCAGTGAAATACAGCCGAACACCGGGGAGCTGTTTTTT. Translation gives CASSEIQPNTGELFF. The full variable domain, in which reference TRBV2 and TRBJ2-2 provide the parts outside the CDR3, is EPEVTQTPSHQVTQMGQEVILRCVPISNHLYFYWYRQILGQKVEFLVSFYNNEISEKSEIFDDQFSVERPDGSNFTLKIRSTKLEDSAMYFCASSEIQPNTGELFFGEGSRLTVL.

The genes are TRBV15 and TRBJ2-3; D gene unclear. Per germline, CDR1 LNHNV and CDR2 YYDKDF (reference sequence). The CDR3 consists of 15 residues. With 0 bases removed from V and 1 base from J, the gap between germline ends came to 8 bases. CDR3 residues: CATSRDLSGTDTQYF. The CDR3 bases are TGTGCCACCAGCAGAGATTTGTCTGGCACAGATACGCAGTATTTT.

The chain couples TRBV6-5 to TRBJ1-5; TRBD1 is a possible D gene (5 bases). Looked up from germline, CDR1 is MNHEY and CDR2 is SVGAGI. V was clipped by 0 bases and J by 4 bases, with 10 bases between them. The CDR3 contains 15 residues. The CDR3 DNA sequence: TGTGCCAGCAGTTACTCAGGGACGGTAAATCAGCCCCAGCATTTT. This sequence encodes CASSYSGTVNQPQHF.

This sequence joins TRBV19 and TRBJ2-2; D not certain. The CDR3 totals 14 residues. Germline V gene lookup returns CDR1 LNHDA and CDR2 SQIVND (reference sequence). V lost 4 bases and J lost 7, with 13 bases in between. In DNA form, the CDR3 reads TGTGCCAGTAGTACTGGACCAGGTGGCGGGGAGCTGTTTTTT. Encoded protein: CASSTGPGGGELFF.

This clone appeared once. This rearrangement joins TRBV9 to TRBJ2-7; TRBD2 matches at 7 bases. Losses at the gene ends were 3 bases for V and 2 bases for J; bases not matched to a gene: 11. The CDR3 contains 16 residues. CDR1 SGDLS and CDR2 YYNGEE come from the germline V gene. The CDR3 DNA sequence: TGTGCCAGCAGCGCCTCCGTGGGCGGGAGCACCTACGAGCAGTACTTC. As protein: CASSASVGGSTYEQYF.

This chain joins TRBV19 and TRBJ2-7, with D possibly matching TRBD1 (6 bases). Trimming cost V 4 bases and J 2 bases, with 18 bases left between them. CDR3 size: 16 residues. The germline gives CDR1 LNHDA, CDR2 SQIVND (reference sequence). The CDR3 DNA sequence: TGTGCCAGTAGTAGAGGAAAGGGGGTCGGCACCTACGAGCAGTACTTC. Translating gives CASSRGKGVGTYEQYF.

The chain employs TRBV7-9 and TRBJ2-3; unclear D gene. This CDR3 has 15 amino acids. Trimming pared 2 bases from V and 0 bases from J, leaving 9 bases between. Germline CDR1 reads SEHNR; CDR2 reads FQNEAQ (reference sequence). CDR3 sequence (DNA): TGTGCCAGCAGCTTAACACTTTCTAGCACAGATACGCAGTATTTT. Translating gives CASSLTLSSTDTQYF.

The chain uses TRBV19 and TRBJ2-7; D assignment may be TRBD1 or TRBD2 (5 bases each). V lost 4 bases to trimming and J lost 2 bases, with 18 bases between them. The CDR3 is 16 residues long. The germline gives CDR1 LNHDA, CDR2 SQIVND (reference sequence). The CDR3 is CASSKGYGAGTYEQYF. The CDR3, as DNA: TGTGCCAGTAGTAAGGGGTATGGGGCGGGTACCTACGAGCAGTACTTC.

Worth noting for this clone: The same CDR3 can be traced to other DNA sequences in this sample. The chain combines TRBV7-3 with TRBJ2-5, with 13 nucleotides matching TRBD2. The CDR3 is 16 amino acids. Germline V gives CDR1 SGHTA, CDR2 FQGTGA. With 4 bases clipped from V and 1 base from J, the junction kept 3 bases outside the gene matches. The CDR3 coding sequence is TGTGCCAGCAGCTCAGGACTAGCGGGGGCCCAAGAGACCCAGTACTTC. This encodes CASSSGLAGAQETQYF.

The chain joins TRBV20-1 to TRBJ2-7, with D hard to call. V was clipped by 7 bases and J by 3 bases, with 10 bases between them. The CDR3 consists of 11 residues. CDR1 is DFQATT, CDR2 SNEGSKA, per germline (reference sequence). The CDR3 protein is CSGSTYYEQYF. As DNA, the CDR3 is TGCAGTGGGTCGACATACTACGAGCAGTACTTC.